Shown below are 21 T cell receptor beta chains from a single sample sequenced in a study of T cell changes during pregnancy in multiple sclerosis. The repertoire was sequenced with immunoSEQ multiplex PCR; TCRdb's copy has only in-frame clones and lacks some. The sample records 50,000 to 60,000 clones, about 87% being singletons. The sample was CD4+ T cells from peripheral blood mononuclear cells, taken in the first trimester of pregnancy. The source is a female donor with multiple sclerosis, enrolled in a pregnancy study.

A single count supports this clone. The chain carries TRBV29-1 and TRBJ1-2; no reliable D call. This CDR3 has 11 residues. Per the germline V gene, CDR1 is SQVTM and CDR2 is ANQGSEA. V was clipped by 4 bases and J by 8 bases, with 11 bases between them. The CDR3 sequence: CSVGGRGGYTF. The CDR3 DNA sequence: TGCAGCGTTGGAGGGAGAGGAGGCTACACCTTC.

This chain connects TRBV30 to TRBJ1-5, with 9 bases identical to TRBD1. Germline trimming cut 8 bases from V and 4 bases from J; bases unmatched to any gene: 3. This CDR3 is 12 amino acids long. Germline CDR1 is GTSNPN and CDR2 is SVGIG (reference sequence). CDR3 DNA: TGTGCCGGAGGGACAGGGAATCAGCCCCAGCATTTT. Residues: CAGGTGNQPQHF. Looking up the rest from reference TRBV30 and TRBJ1-5 gives the full variable domain: SQTIHQWPATLVQPVGSPLSLECTVEGTSNPNLYWYRQAAGRGLQLLFYSVGIGQISSEVPQNLSASRPQDRQFILSSKKLLLSDSGFYLCAGGTGNQPQHFGDGTRLSIL.

The V call is TRBV27, the J call TRBJ1-2; D is perhaps TRBD1 (6 bases). Per germline, CDR1 MNHEY and CDR2 SMNVEV (reference sequence). V dropped 5 bases and J dropped 7 bases, with 23 bases sitting between them. The CDR3 contains 16 residues. CDR3 nucleotide sequence: TGTGCCAGCAGTCCCCGACAAAGACAGGTCGTCGGTGGCTACACCTTC. Residues: CASSPRQRQVVGGYTF.

This rearrangement joins TRBV7-8 to TRBJ2-5; TRBD2 matches 7 bases. The CDR3 covers 15 residues. Germline CDR1 reads SGHVS; CDR2 reads FQNEAQ. Unmatched junction bases numbered 9, after V lost 7 bases and J lost 1 base. The CDR3 loop is CASTYPTGGQETQYF. The CDR3, as DNA: TGTGCCAGCACCTACCCTACGGGGGGCCAAGAGACCCAGTACTTC.

The chain is built from TRBV5-1 and TRBJ1-2; D possibly corresponds to TRBD1 (6 bases). CDR3 size: 15 residues. V was trimmed by 0 bases and J by 5 bases, leaving 14 bases between them. CDR1 SGHRS and CDR2 YFSETQ come from the germline V gene. This CDR3 is CASSLEDSGLYGYTF. In DNA, the CDR3 is TGCGCCAGCAGCTTGGAGGACAGCGGCCTTTATGGCTACACCTTC.

J is TRBJ1-5 and V is TRBV10-3, with 7 bases that match TRBD1. The germline V gene has CDR1 ENHRY and CDR2 SYGVKD. This CDR3 region has 18 residues. V shed 0 bases, J shed 2 bases, and the junction held 10 bases outside the gene matches. CDR3 in DNA: TGTGCCATCAGTGAGTCTATCTTGAGACAGGGCGGCAATCAGCCCCAGCATTTT. Its translation: CAISESILRQGGNQPQHF.

The chain joins TRBV7-8 to TRBJ2-1; TRBD1 might be the D (6 bases). Deletions cut 7 bases from V and 8 bases from J, with 15 bases between. This CDR3 spans 13 amino acids. Germline lookup yields CDR1 SGHVS and CDR2 FQNEAQ. CDR3 sequence (DNA): TGTGCCAGCAATCCAACAGGGTTCGATGAGCAGTTCTTC. Protein: CASNPTGFDEQFF.

V gene TRBV6-1 combines with J gene TRBJ2-3; D is perhaps TRBD1 (6 bases). With 2 bases removed from V and 3 bases from J, the gap between germline ends came to 12 bases. The CDR3 is 15 residues long. Germline CDR1 and CDR2: MNHNS and SASEGT. The CDR3 bases are TGTGCCAGCAGTGAATTCCAGGGGAGTACAGATACGCAGTATTTT. This translates into CASSEFQGSTDTQYF.

V is TRBV11-2 and J is TRBJ1-2; perhaps TRBD1 as D (6 bases). The germline CDR1 and CDR2 sequences are SGHAT and FQNNGV. This CDR3 has 15 amino acids. Trimming took off 1 base at V and 13 bases at J, with 22 bases between the two ends. The CDR3 nucleotides read TGTGCCAGCAGCTTAGGGGCCGGGACATCCATCCTTCCCACCTTC. It specifies CASSLGAGTSILPTF.

The gene calls are TRBV27 and TRBJ2-3; perhaps TRBD2 as D (5 bases). In germline, CDR1 is MNHEY, CDR2 SMNVEV (reference sequence). V was cut by 3 bases and J by 5 bases, with 21 bases left in between. The CDR3 is made up of 17 amino acids. CDR3 amino acids: CASSLVRKDWGGDTQYF. The DNA of the CDR3 is TGTGCCAGCAGTTTGGTCAGGAAGGACTGGGGTGGAGATACGCAGTATTTT.

Notes on this clone: Other nucleotide sequences from this sample produce the same CDR3. This chain links TRBV5-1 with TRBJ1-5; D remains ambiguous. The CDR3 is 14 amino acids. The germline V and J ends were trimmed by 0 bases and 6 bases, with 10 bases remaining between them. CDR1 and CDR2 (germline): SGHRS, YFSETQ. DNA of the CDR3: TGCGCCAGCAGCTTGGAGGGTCGGGGTCAGCCCCAGCATTTT. Protein sequence: CASSLEGRGQPQHF.

The V gene is TRBV29-1, the J gene TRBJ1-1; the D gene is possibly TRBD1 (6 bases). The CDR3 totals 12 residues. Trimming pared 7 bases from V and 4 bases from J, leaving 13 bases between. From germline, CDR1 is SQVTM and CDR2 ANQGSEA. The CDR3 DNA reads TGCAGCGCCCGAGGGGGGGTCACTGAAGCTTTCTTT. Translating it yields CSARGGVTEAFF. Based on the CDR3 plus reference TRBV29-1 and TRBJ1-1, the full variable domain is SAVISQKPSRDICQRGTSLTIQCQVDSQVTMMFWYRQQPGQSLTLIATANQGSEATYESGFVIDKFPISRPNLTFSTLTVSNMSPEDSSIYLCSARGGVTEAFFGQGTRLTVV.

This sequence joins TRBV7-3 and TRBJ2-5, with 12 bases aligning to TRBD2. The ends lost 4 bases at V and 4 bases at J; junction bases unmatched: 7. The CDR3 loop spans 16 amino acids. In germline, CDR1 is SGHTA, CDR2 FQGTGA. CDR3 nucleotides: TGTGCCAGCAGCTCGGGATCGGGACTAGCGGGAGAGACCCAGTACTTC. It translates to CASSSGSGLAGETQYF. Together with reference TRBV7-3 and TRBJ2-5, the CDR3 gives the full variable domain: GAGVSQTPSNKVTEKGKYVELRCDPISGHTALYWYRQSLGQGPEFLIYFQGTGAADDSGLPNDRFFAVRPEGSVSTLKIQRTERGDSAVYLCASSSGSGLAGETQYFGPGTRLLVL.

The chain recombines TRBV6-6 with TRBJ1-1; no definite D call. Trimming took 2 bases from V and 0 from J, leaving 7 bases between them. Germline V gene lookup returns CDR1 MNHNY and CDR2 SVGAGI (reference sequence). The CDR3 spans 14 residues. The CDR3 region has the DNA TGTGCCAGCAGTTACGGGCCGGTGAACACTGAAGCTTTCTTT. As protein: CASSYGPVNTEAFF.

J is TRBJ2-5 and V is TRBV19, with TRBD2 matching 14 bases. Germline CDR1 reads LNHDA; CDR2 reads SQIVND (reference sequence). This CDR3 is built from 15 residues. J lost 6 bases, V lost 6 bases, and 6 bases had no gene match. The DNA of the CDR3 is TGTGCCAGTAGGCCCGGGACTAGCGGGAGTCAGACCCAGTACTTC. Protein sequence: CASRPGTSGSQTQYF.

This chain connects TRBV30 to TRBJ1-2, with 7 bases matching TRBD1. This CDR3 has 15 residues. Trimming cost V 0 bases and J 4 bases; bases outside gene matches: 8. Germline V CDR1 and CDR2: GTSNPN, SVGIG (reference sequence). The CDR3 region has the DNA TGTGCCTGGAGTGTTTCCAGGGGGTTCGGCTATGGCTACACCTTC. Protein sequence: CAWSVSRGFGYGYTF.

This chain uses TRBV5-1 with TRBJ2-5; D gene uncertain. Trimming removed 4 bases at V and 0 bases at J, with 13 bases between. The CDR3 consists of 15 residues. In germline, CDR1 is SGHRS, CDR2 YFSETQ. CDR3 residues: CASSPNPAYQETQYF. CDR3 sequence (DNA): TGCGCCAGCAGCCCCAATCCAGCGTACCAAGAGACCCAGTACTTC.

The CDR3 spells CASSSVNRDRRNTEAFF. In DNA, the CDR3 is TGTGCCAGCAGCTCAGTGAATAGGGACAGGAGGAACACTGAAGCTTTCTTT. The chain carries TRBV7-9 and TRBJ1-1, with TRBD1 identical over 8 bases. Germline lookup yields CDR1 SEHNR and CDR2 FQNEAQ (reference sequence). The V segment lost 4 bases and the J segment 1 base; nucleotides outside the gene matches: 11. The CDR3 is 17 amino acids.

This sequence joins TRBV15 and TRBJ1-5; no definite D call. The germline V and J ends were trimmed by 8 bases and 0 bases, with 11 bases remaining between them. Germline loops: CDR1 LNHNV, CDR2 YYDKDF (reference sequence). The length of the CDR3 is 14 residues. The CDR3 DNA reads TGTGCCACCGAGGCAGCTAATAGCAATCAGCCCCAGCATTTT. Its translation: CATEAANSNQPQHF.

The V and J genes are TRBV5-1 and TRBJ1-1; 9 positions agree with TRBD1. The CDR3 spans 14 residues. The J segment lost 3 bases and the V segment lost 4 bases, leaving 4 bases of the junction unmatched. Germline CDR1 reads SGHRS; CDR2 reads YFSETQ. The CDR3 loop reads CASSIRQGDTEAFF. The CDR3 DNA reads TGCGCCAGCAGCATACGACAGGGGGACACTGAAGCTTTCTTT.

The rearrangement joins TRBV6-5 to TRBJ2-2; D remains unclear. This CDR3 is 14 amino acids long. Per the germline V gene, CDR1 is MNHEY and CDR2 is SVGAGI. Trimming left V 5 bases short and J 6 bases short, with 13 bases between. The CDR3 sequence: CASSHLFAAGELFF. CDR3 coding DNA: TGTGCCAGCAGTCACCTGTTCGCGGCCGGGGAGCTGTTTTTT.